This TCR beta chain is drawn from a study of blood T cell repertoires in COVID-19. In the study overall: The origin of the acute and convalescent COVID-19 samples was the United States, Italy and Spain. PBMCs, B-cell-depleted T cells, or T cells provided the cDNA or gDNA that made up the material.

Authors' data handling: The authors estimated nucleated cell counts from reference gene primer amplification. Assay: immunoSEQ multiplex PCR; the TCRdb copy retains only in-frame clones and omits some. V, J and clone size derive from that table, while D and trimming were established from the DNA sequence. The table records about 220,000 clones, around three quarters of them present only once. This CDR3 is built from 15 residues. Germline loops: CDR1 SGHTS, CDR2 YDEGEE. After removal of 0 bases from V and 6 bases from J, the junction contained 6 bases not matched to a gene. Specimen: peripheral blood. This chain connects TRBV5-8 to TRBJ2-5, with 9 nucleotides matching TRBD2. This clonotype was obtained from an older woman with acute or convalescent COVID-19. The CDR3 DNA reads as TGTGCCAGCAGCTTGGGTTCTAGCGGGGTAAAGACCCAGTACTTC. Amino acid sequence: CASSLGSSGVKTQYF. Drawing the rest from reference TRBV5-8 and TRBJ2-5, the complete variable domain is EAGVTQSPTHLIKTRGQQATLRCSPISGHTSVYWYQQALGLGLQFLLWYDEGEERNRGNFPPRFSGRQFPNYSSELNVNALELEDSALYLCASSLGSSGVKTQYFGPGTRLLVL.